This T cell receptor beta chain was documented in a study of blood T cell repertoires in COVID-19. Study details: Sites across the United States, Italy and Spain contributed samples from acute and convalescent COVID-19.

Clones were read by immunoSEQ multiplex PCR, and TCRdb kept only the in-frame ones, dropping some. Seen here are 12,000 to 15,000 clones, approximately 89% observed once, and the top ten hold around 8.3%. CDR3 length: 16 residues. CDR1 is MNHNS and CDR2 is SASEGT in the germline V gene. V shed 2 bases and J 7 bases; nucleotides not matched to a gene: 6. The receptor comes from a human donor in a cohort sampled during active COVID-19. The sequenced material came from peripheral blood. This chain links TRBV6-1 with TRBJ1-6; 9 bases match TRBD1. In DNA form, the CDR3 reads TGTGCCAGCAGTGAATTTAGCGGACAGGGGAATTCACCCCTCCACTTT. It specifies CASSEFSGQGNSPLHF.